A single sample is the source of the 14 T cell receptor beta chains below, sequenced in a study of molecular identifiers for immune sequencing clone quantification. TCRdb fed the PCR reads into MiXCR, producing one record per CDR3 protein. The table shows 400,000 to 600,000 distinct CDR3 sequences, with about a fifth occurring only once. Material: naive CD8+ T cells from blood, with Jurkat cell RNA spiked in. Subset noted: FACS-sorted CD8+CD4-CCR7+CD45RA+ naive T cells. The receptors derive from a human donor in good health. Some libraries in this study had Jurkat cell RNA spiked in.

CDR3 region: CASSNRLNTEAFF. The CDR3 region has the DNA TGTGCCAGTAGTAACCGCTTGAACACTGAAGCTTTCTTT. This chain uses TRBV19 with TRBJ1-1; D uncertain. V was cut by 4 bases and J by 0 bases, with 6 bases left in between. The CDR3 contains 13 residues. Germline V lookup: CDR1 LNHDA, CDR2 SQIVND (reference sequence).

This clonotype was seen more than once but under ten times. The CDR3 nucleotides are TGTGCCAGCAGCCAAGAAGTTGGGGGAGAGACCTCCTACGAGCAGTACTTC. Amino acids: CASSQEVGGETSYEQYF. This chain uses TRBV4-2 with TRBJ2-7, with D perhaps matching TRBD1 or TRBD2 (5 bases each). Germline V gene lookup returns CDR1 LGHNA and CDR2 YNFKEQ. V lost 0 bases and J 0 bases, leaving 15 bases between the germline ends. The CDR3 spans 17 residues.

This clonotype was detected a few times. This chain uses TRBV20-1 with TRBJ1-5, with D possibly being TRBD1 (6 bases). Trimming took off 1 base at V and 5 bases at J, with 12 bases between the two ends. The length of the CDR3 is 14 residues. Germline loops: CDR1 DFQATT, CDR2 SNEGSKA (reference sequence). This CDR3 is CSARGPGVDQPQHF. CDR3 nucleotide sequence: TGCAGTGCTAGAGGTCCAGGGGTCGATCAGCCCCAGCATTTT.

The CDR3 sequence is CATSDFTTDTQYF. CDR3 coding DNA: TGTGCCACCAGTGATTTTACCACAGATACGCAGTATTTT. V is TRBV24-1 and J is TRBJ2-3; no firm D call. Trimming pared 1 base from V and 2 bases from J, leaving 3 bases between. The CDR3 totals 13 residues. The germline gives CDR1 KGHDR, CDR2 SFDVKD.

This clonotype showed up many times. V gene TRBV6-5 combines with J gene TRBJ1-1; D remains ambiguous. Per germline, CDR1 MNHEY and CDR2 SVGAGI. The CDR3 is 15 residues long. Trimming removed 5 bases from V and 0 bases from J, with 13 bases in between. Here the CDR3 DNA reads TGTGCCAGCAGTACCGTAGGAGGCTTGAACACTGAAGCTTTCTTT. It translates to CASSTVGGLNTEAFF.

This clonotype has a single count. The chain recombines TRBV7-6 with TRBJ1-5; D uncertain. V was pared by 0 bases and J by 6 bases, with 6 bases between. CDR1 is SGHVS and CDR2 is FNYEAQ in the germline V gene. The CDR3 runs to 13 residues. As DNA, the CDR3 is TGTGCCAGCAGCTTAGCCCACCCTCAGCCCCAGCATTTT. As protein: CASSLAHPQPQHF.

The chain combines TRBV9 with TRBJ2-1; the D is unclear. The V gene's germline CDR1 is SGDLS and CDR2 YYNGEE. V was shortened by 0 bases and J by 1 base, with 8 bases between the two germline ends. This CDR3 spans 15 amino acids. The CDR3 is CASSVDSVSYNEQFF. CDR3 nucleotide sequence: TGTGCCAGCAGCGTAGATTCCGTGTCCTACAATGAGCAGTTCTTC.

In DNA, the CDR3 is TGTGCCAGCAGTTCCGGGGCTAGCGGGACCTACGAGCAGTACTTC. Translated: CASSSGASGTYEQYF. This chain uses TRBV28 with TRBJ2-7; 9 bases are a match to TRBD2. Germline V gives CDR1 MDHEN, CDR2 SYDVKM. V lost 4 bases to trimming and J lost 2 bases; unmatched junction nucleotides: 6. The CDR3 covers 15 residues. Variable domain in full (rest from reference TRBV28 and TRBJ2-7): DVKVTQSSRYLVKRTGEKVFLECVQDMDHENMFWYRQDPGLGLRLIYFSYDVKMKEKGDIPEGYSVSREKKERFSLILESASTNQTSMYLCASSSGASGTYEQYFGPGTRLTVT.

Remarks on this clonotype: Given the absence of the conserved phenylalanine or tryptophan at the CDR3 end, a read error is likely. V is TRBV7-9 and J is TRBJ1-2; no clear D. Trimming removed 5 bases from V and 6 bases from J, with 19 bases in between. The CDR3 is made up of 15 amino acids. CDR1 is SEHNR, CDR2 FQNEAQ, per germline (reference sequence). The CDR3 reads CASSPSSVRSHGYTS. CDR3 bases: TGTGCCAGCAGCCCATCGTCGGTTCGGTCTCATGGCTACACCTCC.

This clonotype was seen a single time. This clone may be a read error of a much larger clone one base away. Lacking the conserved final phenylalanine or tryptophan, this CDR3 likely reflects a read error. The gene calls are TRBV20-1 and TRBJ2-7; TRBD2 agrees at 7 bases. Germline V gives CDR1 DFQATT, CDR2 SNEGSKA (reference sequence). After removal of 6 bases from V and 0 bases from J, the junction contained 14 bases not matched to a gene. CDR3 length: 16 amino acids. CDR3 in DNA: TGCAGTGCCCGAAGCTTAGCGGGTACGAGCTCCTACGAGCAGTACCTC. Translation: CSARSLAGTSSYEQYL.

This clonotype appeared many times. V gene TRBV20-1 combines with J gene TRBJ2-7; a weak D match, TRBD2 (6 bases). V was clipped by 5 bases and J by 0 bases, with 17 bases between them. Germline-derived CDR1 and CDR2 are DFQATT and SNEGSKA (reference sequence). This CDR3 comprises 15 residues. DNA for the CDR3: TGCAGTGCTTGGTCCGGGAGCAGGAACTCCTACGAGCAGTACTTC. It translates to CSAWSGSRNSYEQYF.

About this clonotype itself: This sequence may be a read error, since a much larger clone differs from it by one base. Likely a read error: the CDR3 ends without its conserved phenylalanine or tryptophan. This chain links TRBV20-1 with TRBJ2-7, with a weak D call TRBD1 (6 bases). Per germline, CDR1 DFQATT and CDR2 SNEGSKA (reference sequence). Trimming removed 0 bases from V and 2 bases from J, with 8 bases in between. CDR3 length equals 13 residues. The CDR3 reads CSARDRGTYEQYS. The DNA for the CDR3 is TGCAGTGCTAGAGACAGGGGTACCTACGAGCAGTACTCC.

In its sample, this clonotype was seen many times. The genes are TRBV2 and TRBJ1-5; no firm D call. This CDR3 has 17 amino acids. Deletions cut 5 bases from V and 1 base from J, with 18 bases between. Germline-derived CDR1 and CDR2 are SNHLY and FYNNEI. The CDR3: CASSPHGPSASNQPQHF. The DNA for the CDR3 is TGTGCCAGCAGTCCTCACGGACCTTCCGCCAGCAATCAGCCCCAGCATTTT.

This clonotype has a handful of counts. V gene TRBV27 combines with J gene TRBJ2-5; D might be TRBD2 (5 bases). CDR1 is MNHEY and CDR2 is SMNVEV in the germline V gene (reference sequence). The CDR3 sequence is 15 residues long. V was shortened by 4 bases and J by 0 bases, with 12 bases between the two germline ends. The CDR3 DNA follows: TGTGCCAGCAGTTGGGCTAGCAGGTACCAAGAGACCCAGTACTTC. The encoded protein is CASSWASRYQETQYF.